This T cell receptor beta chain comes out of a study of sequential checkpoint blockade in melanoma. Whole-study context: Patients were randomized 1:1 to nivolumab-then-ipilimumab or ipilimumab-then-nivolumab first-line. Maintenance nivolumab came after either treatment sequence.

V shed 5 bases and J 6 bases; nucleotides not matched to a gene: 15. The V gene's germline CDR1 is MNHEY and CDR2 SMNVEV (reference sequence). The CDR3 contains 17 residues. Treatment defined: randomized to nivolumab then ipilimumab (arm A) or the reverse (arm B). DNA-damaging chemotherapy had not been given to any patient beforehand. From thawed PBMCs, live CD3+CD8+ cells negative for CD19 and CD56 were sorted. Only in-frame clones appear in the TCRdb table, and some are missing; sequencing was by immunoSEQ multiplex PCR. The sample holds 35,000 to 45,000 clones, 84% seen once. This TCR was sampled from a human donor with melanoma. This specimen consisted of CD8+ T cells sorted from blood (inferred from file names), obtained from a patient given nivolumab and ipilimumab in sequence. The chain uses TRBV27 and TRBJ2-1, with 8 bases that match TRBD1. Here the CDR3 DNA reads TGTGCCAGCAGTGCGGACCCGGACAGGGAATATAGCAATGAGCAGTTCTTC. The encoded protein is CASSADPDREYSNEQFF.